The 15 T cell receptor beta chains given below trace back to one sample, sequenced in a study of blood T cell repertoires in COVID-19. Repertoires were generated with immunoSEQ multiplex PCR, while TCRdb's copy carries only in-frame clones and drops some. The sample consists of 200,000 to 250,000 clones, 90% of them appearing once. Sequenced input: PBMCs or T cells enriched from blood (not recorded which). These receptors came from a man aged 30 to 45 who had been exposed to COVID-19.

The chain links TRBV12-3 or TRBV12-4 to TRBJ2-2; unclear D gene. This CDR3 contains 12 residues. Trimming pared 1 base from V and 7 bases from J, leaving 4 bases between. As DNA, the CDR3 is TGTGCCAGCAGTTTAGGGAGCGGGGAGCTGTTTTTT. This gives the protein CASSLGSGELFF.

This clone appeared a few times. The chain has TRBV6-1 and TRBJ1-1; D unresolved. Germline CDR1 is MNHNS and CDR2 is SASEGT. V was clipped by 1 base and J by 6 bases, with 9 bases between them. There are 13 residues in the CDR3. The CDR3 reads CASSEVSLAEAFF. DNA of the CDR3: TGTGCCAGCAGTGAAGTGAGTTTGGCTGAAGCTTTCTTT.

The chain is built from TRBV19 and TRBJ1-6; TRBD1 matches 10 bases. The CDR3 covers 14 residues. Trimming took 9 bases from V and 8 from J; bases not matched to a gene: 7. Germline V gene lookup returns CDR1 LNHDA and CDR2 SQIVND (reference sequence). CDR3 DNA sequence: TGTGCCAGCCAAACGGGACAGGGGTATTCACCCCTCCACTTT. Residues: CASQTGQGYSPLHF.

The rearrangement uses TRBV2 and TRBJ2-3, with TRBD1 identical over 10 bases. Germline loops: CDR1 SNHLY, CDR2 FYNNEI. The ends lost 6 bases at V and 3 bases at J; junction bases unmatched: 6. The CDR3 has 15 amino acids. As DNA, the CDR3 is TGTGCCAGCAGGAAGAGGGGACAGGGGACAGATACGCAGTATTTT. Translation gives CASRKRGQGTDTQYF.

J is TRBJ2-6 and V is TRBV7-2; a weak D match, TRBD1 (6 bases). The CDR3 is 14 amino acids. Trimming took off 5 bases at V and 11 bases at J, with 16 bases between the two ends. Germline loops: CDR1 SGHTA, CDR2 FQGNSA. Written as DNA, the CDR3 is TGTGCCAGCAGCCCCCAGGGGACGGAAGACGTCCTGACTTTC. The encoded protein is CASSPQGTEDVLTF.

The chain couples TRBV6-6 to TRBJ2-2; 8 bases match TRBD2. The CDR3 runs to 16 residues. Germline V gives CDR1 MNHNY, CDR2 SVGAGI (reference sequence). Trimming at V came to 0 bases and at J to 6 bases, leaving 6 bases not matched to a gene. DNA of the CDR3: TGTGCCAGCAGTTACTCGACCGGGGGGGCTTCCGGGGAGCTGTTTTTT. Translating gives CASSYSTGGASGELFF.

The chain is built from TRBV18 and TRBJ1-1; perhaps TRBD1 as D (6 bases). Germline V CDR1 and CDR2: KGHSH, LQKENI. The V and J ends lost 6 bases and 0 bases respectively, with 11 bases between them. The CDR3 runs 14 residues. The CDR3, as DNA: TGTGCCAGCTCCCCCGGGGACATGAACACTGAAGCTTTCTTT. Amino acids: CASSPGDMNTEAFF.

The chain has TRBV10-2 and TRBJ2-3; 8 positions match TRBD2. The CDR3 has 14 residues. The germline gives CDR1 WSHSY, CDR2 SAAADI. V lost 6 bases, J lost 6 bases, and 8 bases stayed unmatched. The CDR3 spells CASRLAGQQDTQYF. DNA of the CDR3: TGCGCCAGCAGATTAGCGGGGCAGCAGGATACGCAGTATTTT.

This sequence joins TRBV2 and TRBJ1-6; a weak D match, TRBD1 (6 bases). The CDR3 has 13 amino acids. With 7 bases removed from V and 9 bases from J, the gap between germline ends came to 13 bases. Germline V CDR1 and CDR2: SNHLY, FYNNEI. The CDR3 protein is CASNPGQFSPLHF. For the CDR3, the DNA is TGTGCCAGCAATCCCGGACAGTTTTCACCCCTCCACTTT.

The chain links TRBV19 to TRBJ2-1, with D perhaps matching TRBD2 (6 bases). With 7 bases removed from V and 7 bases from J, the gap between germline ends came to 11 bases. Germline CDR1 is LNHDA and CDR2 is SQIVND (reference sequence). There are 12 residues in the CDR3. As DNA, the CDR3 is TGTGCCAGTAAGGATGGAGGGAATGAGCAGTTCTTC. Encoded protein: CASKDGGNEQFF.

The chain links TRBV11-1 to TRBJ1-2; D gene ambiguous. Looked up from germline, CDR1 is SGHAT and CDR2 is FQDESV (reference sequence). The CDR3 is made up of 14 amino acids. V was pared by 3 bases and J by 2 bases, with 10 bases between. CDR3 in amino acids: CASSFSRGNYGYTF. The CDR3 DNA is TGTGCCAGCAGCTTCTCTCGGGGAAACTATGGCTACACCTTC. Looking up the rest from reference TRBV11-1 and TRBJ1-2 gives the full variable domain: EAEVAQSPRYKITEKSQAVAFWCDPISGHATLYWYRQILGQGPELLVQFQDESVVDDSQLPKDRFSAERLKGVDSTLKIQPAELGDSAMYLCASSFSRGNYGYTFGSGTRLTVV.

CDR3 in DNA: TGCGCCAGCAGCCACGAGAAAGAAAGGGGCTACGAGCAGTACTTC. Translation gives CASSHEKERGYEQYF. V gene TRBV4-3 combines with J gene TRBJ2-7; possible D gene TRBD1, 5 bases. Germline V gives CDR1 LGHNA, CDR2 YSLEER. This CDR3 region has 15 residues. Deletions cut 3 bases from V and 3 bases from J, with 15 bases between.

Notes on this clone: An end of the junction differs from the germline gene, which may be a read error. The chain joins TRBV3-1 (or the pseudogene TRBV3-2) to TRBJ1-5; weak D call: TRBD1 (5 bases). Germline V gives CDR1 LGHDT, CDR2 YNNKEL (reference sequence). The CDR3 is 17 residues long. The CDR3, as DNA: TGTGCCAGCAGTCAAGGAGGAGGGGCAGGGTGGAATCAGCCCCAGCATTTT. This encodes CASSQGGGAGWNQPQHF.

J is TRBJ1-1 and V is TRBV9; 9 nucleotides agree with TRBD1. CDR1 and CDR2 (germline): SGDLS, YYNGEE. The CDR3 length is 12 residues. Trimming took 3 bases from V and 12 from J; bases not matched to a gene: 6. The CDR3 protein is CASSAPGQGSFF. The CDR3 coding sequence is TGTGCCAGCAGCGCCCCGGGACAGGGCTCTTTCTTT.

The CDR3 DNA reads TGTGCCAGCAGCTTAGCCTCCAGGGTTGAAGTCGGGGAGCTGTTTTTT. Translation: CASSLASRVEVGELFF. The chain combines TRBV7-9 with TRBJ2-2; D possibly corresponds to TRBD1 (5 bases). The germline V gene encodes CDR1 SEHNR and CDR2 FQNEAQ (reference sequence). CDR3 length: 16 amino acids. Trimming took 0 bases from V and 7 from J, leaving 15 bases between them.